Presented here are 21 T cell receptor beta chains from one specimen sequenced in a study of molecular identifiers for immune sequencing clone quantification. TCRdb reprocessed the PCR reads via MiXCR and lists one record per CDR3 protein. This sample carries about 510,000 distinct CDR3 sequences, 20% to 25% of them seen once, and the ten largest clones take around 0.86%. The sequenced material came from naive CD8+ T cells from blood, with Jurkat cell RNA spiked in. The subset was: FACS-sorted CD8+CD4-CCR7+CD45RA+ naive T cells. Receptors originate from a human donor in good health. Some libraries in this study had Jurkat cell RNA spiked in.

Comment on this clonotype: A single base separates this from a much larger clone, so it may be a read error. This CDR3 fails to terminate in the conserved phenylalanine or tryptophan, so it likely reflects a read error. The V and J genes are TRBV24-1 and TRBJ2-2; 8 bases match TRBD1. The CDR3 spans 14 residues. J gave up 8 bases and V 5 bases, and 6 bases lay outside the gene matches. From germline, CDR1 is KGHDR and CDR2 SFDVKD. The CDR3 sequence is CATSGTGLRGELFI. The CDR3 DNA follows: TGTGCCACCAGTGGGACAGGGTTAAGAGGGGAGCTGTTTATT.

This clonotype was counted at least ten times. The chain combines TRBV29-1 with TRBJ2-1; 11 bases agree with TRBD2. CDR1 is SQVTM, CDR2 ANQGSEA, per germline. This CDR3 region has 14 residues. The V gene end was trimmed by 3 bases and the J gene end by 14 bases; junction bases not matched to a gene: 12. CDR3 bases: TGCAGCGTTGATACGGCCGAGGTAGCGGGAGGGGAGTTCTTC. Amino acids: CSVDTAEVAGGEFF.

The sample holds many counts of this clonotype. This chain uses TRBV29-1 with TRBJ2-7; 11 bases align to TRBD2. The CDR3 has 14 amino acids. After removal of 2 bases from V and 7 bases from J, the junction contained 7 bases not matched to a gene. Germline V gives CDR1 SQVTM, CDR2 ANQGSEA. The CDR3 protein is CSVELLAGVGEQYF. The CDR3 DNA reads TGCAGCGTTGAATTACTAGCGGGAGTGGGGGAGCAGTACTTC.

A note on this clonotype: This may come from a read error, since a much larger clone is one base off. J is TRBJ2-7 and V is TRBV20-1; 10 bases align to TRBD1. CDR3 length: 14 amino acids. Germline V gene lookup returns CDR1 DFQATT and CDR2 SNEGSKA (reference sequence). The V and J ends lost 5 bases and 2 bases, in that order; junction bases with no gene match: 6. The chain's CDR3 is CSAPWDRGPYEQYF. The CDR3 coding sequence is TGCAGTGCTCCCTGGGACAGGGGCCCCTACGAGCAGTACTTC.

This clonotype was counted only a few times. V usage is TRBV25-1 and J usage is TRBJ1-1; TRBD1 agrees at 12 bases. Germline V gene sequence: CDR1 MGHDK, CDR2 SYGVNS. Germline trimming cut 4 bases from V and 5 bases from J; bases unmatched to any gene: 8. The CDR3 spans 16 residues. As DNA, the CDR3 is TGTGCCAGCAGTGGTTGGGACAGGGGGCTTAGTACTGAAGCTTTCTTT. As protein: CASSGWDRGLSTEAFF.

This clonotype was seen repeatedly, ten times or more. The J gene is TRBJ2-1, the V gene TRBV24-1; D possibly corresponds to TRBD1 (6 bases). Germline CDR1 KGHDR, CDR2 SFDVKD. The CDR3 contains 15 residues. V was clipped by 0 bases and J by 8 bases, with 13 bases between them. The CDR3 nucleotides read TGTGCCACCAGTGATTTGGGGCAGGGGTTGGATGAGCAGTTCTTC. It translates to CATSDLGQGLDEQFF.

This clonotype was recorded a few times. A much larger clone differs by one base, so this may be a read error. The chain has TRBV7-9 and TRBJ2-7, with D possibly matching TRBD1 (6 bases). Germline V gene data show CDR1 as SEHNR and CDR2 as FQNEAQ (reference sequence). This CDR3 spans 14 amino acids. Trimming shortened V by 5 bases and J by 2 bases, and 13 bases separated the two germline ends. The CDR3 DNA sequence: TGTGCCAGCAGCCACCGGGACAACCCCTACGAGCAGTACTTC. It yields the protein CASSHRDNPYEQYF.

Only a few counts were recorded for this clonotype. CDR3 coding DNA: TGTGCCAGCACCCTCGGATTCGCTAGCACAGATACGCAGTATTTT. This encodes CASTLGFASTDTQYF. The chain recombines TRBV12-3 or TRBV12-4 with TRBJ2-3; D remains ambiguous. The CDR3 is 15 amino acids. V shed 7 bases and J shed 0 bases, with 14 bases lying between them.

This clonotype was recorded a few times. V usage is TRBV10-3 and J usage is TRBJ1-5; a possible D gene is TRBD1 (6 bases). Trimming removed 0 bases from V and 6 bases from J, with 15 bases in between. The CDR3 contains 16 residues. Germline CDR1 is ENHRY and CDR2 is SYGVKD. Here the CDR3 DNA reads TGTGCCATCAGTGAGTCATGGGCAGGGGAAGGTCAGCCCCAGCATTTT. It yields the protein CAISESWAGEGQPQHF.

With regard to this clonotype: One end of the junction varies from germline; a read error may be responsible. This chain connects TRBV18 to TRBJ2-3; D gene uncertain. Germline assignment: CDR1 KGHSH and CDR2 LQKENI. This CDR3 has 11 amino acids. DNA for the CDR3: TGTGCCGGCTCACTTACAGATACGCAGTATTTT. Its translation: CAGSLTDTQYF. The full variable domain, in which reference TRBV18 and TRBJ2-3 provide the parts outside the CDR3, is NAGVMQNPRHLVRRRGQEARLRCSPMKGHSHVYWYRQLPEEGLKFMVYLQKENIIDESGMPKERFSAEFPKEGPSILRIQQVVRGDSAAYFCAGSLTDTQYFGPGTRLTVL.

This clonotype was recorded at least ten times. The genes are TRBV2 and TRBJ1-1; no clear D gene. The CDR3 sequence is 10 residues long. Germline CDR1 SNHLY, CDR2 FYNNEI. Trimming took 4 bases from V and 4 from J, leaving 1 base between them. CDR3 sequence (DNA): TGTGCCAGCAGTGTCACTGAAGCTTTCTTT. This encodes CASSVTEAFF. Complete variable domain (other parts from reference TRBV2 and TRBJ1-1): EPEVTQTPSHQVTQMGQEVILRCVPISNHLYFYWYRQILGQKVEFLVSFYNNEISEKSEIFDDQFSVERPDGSNFTLKIRSTKLEDSAMYFCASSVTEAFFGQGTRLTVV.

This clonotype occurred many times. The CDR3 DNA is TGTGCCAGCAGCCGTTGGAGGGACCTCATATTCTACGAGCAGTACTTC. Protein: CASSRWRDLIFYEQYF. The V and J genes are TRBV7-2 and TRBJ2-7, with a weak D call TRBD2 (6 bases). The V end was cut by 5 bases, the J end by 3 bases, with 20 bases between. CDR1 and CDR2 from the germline V gene are SGHTA and FQGNSA. This CDR3 is built from 16 residues. The full variable domain, rest sourced from reference TRBV7-2 and TRBJ2-7, is GAGVSQSPSNKVTEKGKDVELRCDPISGHTALYWYRQSLGQGLEFLIYFQGNSAPDKSGLPSDRFSAERTGGSVSTLTIQRTQQEDSAVYLCASSRWRDLIFYEQYFGPGTRLTVT.

There are a few counts of this clonotype. The rearrangement links TRBV4-3 to TRBJ2-7; weak D call: TRBD2 (6 bases). The CDR3 totals 18 residues. With 0 bases removed from V and 2 bases from J, the gap between germline ends came to 20 bases. Germline V gene sequence: CDR1 LGHNA, CDR2 YSLEER. The CDR3, as DNA: TGCGCCAGCAGCCAAGATATAGGCGGGGCAGGGATCGCCTACGAGCAGTACTTC. Its protein product is CASSQDIGGAGIAYEQYF.

There are a few counts of this clonotype. The chain combines TRBV19 with TRBJ2-5; TRBD1 matches 7 bases. V was pared by 5 bases and J by 4 bases, with 10 bases of the junction left unmatched. The length of the CDR3 is 15 residues. Germline V gene lookup returns CDR1 LNHDA and CDR2 SQIVND (reference sequence). In DNA, the CDR3 is TGTGCCAGTAGTGAAAGGGACCGACAGGGAGAGACCCAGTACTTC. Its translation is CASSERDRQGETQYF.

This clonotype was observed a handful of times. CDR3: CATSDRTSGGADEQFF. For the CDR3, the DNA is TGTGCCACCAGTGATCGGACTAGCGGGGGGGCCGATGAGCAGTTCTTC. The chain carries TRBV24-1 and TRBJ2-1, with TRBD2 identical over 15 bases. Per the germline V gene, CDR1 is KGHDR and CDR2 is SFDVKD. V lost 3 bases to trimming and J lost 8 bases; unmatched junction nucleotides: 4. The CDR3 has 16 amino acids.

This chain connects TRBV6-2 or TRBV6-3 to TRBJ2-7; 8 bases are shared with TRBD2. The CDR3 length is 17 residues. Germline assignment: CDR1 MNHEY and CDR2 SVGEGT. After removal of 3 bases from V and 1 base from J, the junction contained 11 bases not matched to a gene. Here the CDR3 DNA reads TGTGCCAGCAGTTATCTGACGGTAGCGGGGTCGTCCTACGAGCAGTACTTC. Protein sequence: CASSYLTVAGSSYEQYF.

CDR3: CASSVGGTGGLYEQYF. The CDR3, as DNA: TGTGCCAGCAGCGTAGGAGGGACAGGGGGTTTATACGAGCAGTACTTC. The chain couples TRBV9 to TRBJ2-7; 11 bases fit TRBD1. The junction had 6 bases not matched to a gene; V was cut back by 0 bases and J by 4 bases. The CDR3 has 16 amino acids. CDR1 is SGDLS, CDR2 YYNGEE, per germline.

This clonotype came up many times. The genes are TRBV19 and TRBJ1-1; maybe TRBD1 (5 bases). The CDR3 runs to 15 residues. The germline V gene encodes CDR1 LNHDA and CDR2 SQIVND (reference sequence). Trimming took off 6 bases at V and 2 bases at J, with 16 bases between the two ends. The CDR3 DNA reads TGTGCCAGTAGCTTATTTGGGACGGAAAACACTGAAGCTTTCTTT. This sequence encodes CASSLFGTENTEAFF.

The gene calls are TRBV21-1 and TRBJ1-5; TRBD1 is taken as the D call from the table, unchecked against the DNA. TRBV21-1 is a listed pseudogene. The CDR3 covers 16 residues. The CDR3 DNA sequence: TGTGCCAGCAGCAATAGCTGGGACAGGGGGTTCCAGCCCCAGCATTTT. Encoded protein: CASSNSWDRGFQPQHF.

The sample holds many counts of this clonotype. The chain recombines TRBV19 with TRBJ1-1; D uncertain. The CDR3 is made up of 13 amino acids. The V end was cut by 2 bases, the J end by 2 bases, with 6 bases between. Germline loops: CDR1 LNHDA, CDR2 SQIVND (reference sequence). CDR3 sequence reads: CASSIWINTEAFF. The CDR3 nucleotides read TGTGCCAGTAGTATATGGATCAACACTGAAGCTTTCTTT.

This chain uses TRBV7-6 with TRBJ2-1; D is unresolved. Germline-derived CDR1 and CDR2 are SGHVS and FNYEAQ. V gave up 2 bases and J gave up 15 bases, with 14 bases separating them. The CDR3 runs 12 residues. The CDR3 nucleotides read TGTGCCAGCAGCTTAAACGCAGGATCGATGTTCTTC. It is translated as CASSLNAGSMFF.